These T cell receptor beta chains were read from a single sample in a study of blood T cell repertoires in COVID-19. Measured with immunoSEQ multiplex PCR; TCRdb has only the in-frame clones, and not every one. The sample has 75,000 to 85,000 clones, 70% to 90% seen once; the top ten hold roughly 11%. Input material: peripheral blood. The origin of the receptors is a man aged 55 to 70 with COVID-19, enrolled during active disease. CDR3s include the opening cysteine and the closing phenylalanine or tryptophan. Each record gives: clone size, V gene, D gene, J gene, CDR3 DNA, CDR3 protein. A D gene is named only where the DNA matches it firmly. The size field is filled for only some rows; it gives once, few, many or a size class.

>-|TRBV5-1|TRBD2|TRBJ2-2
TGCGCCAGCAGCGAGGGACTAGGGAACACCGGGGAGCTGTTTTTT
CASSEGLGNTGELFF
>few|TRBV7-9|-|TRBJ1-1
TGTGCCAGCAGCTTAGAAGAGGAGAACACTGAAGCTTTCTTT
CASSLEEENTEAFF
>few|TRBV10-3|-|TRBJ2-1
TGTGCCATCAGTGACAGTTCGGGTGGCAATGAGCAGTTCTTC
CAISDSSGGNEQFF
>-|TRBV11-1|-|TRBJ2-6
TGTGCCAGCAGCATAACCGCAGGGGCTGGGGCCAACGTCCTGACTTTC
CASSITAGAGANVLTF
>-|TRBV5-1|-|TRBJ1-1
TGCGCCAGCAGCGGACGACAGGATAACACTGAAGCTTTCTTT
CASSGRQDNTEAFF
>-|TRBV12-3/TRBV12-4|TRBD2|TRBJ2-1
TGTGCCAGCACCTCGATTAGCGGGAATGAGCAGTTCTTC
CASTSISGNEQFF
>once|TRBV24-1|-|TRBJ2-2
TGTGCCACCAGTGATTGGACAGAGAACACCGGGGAGCTGTTTTTT
CATSDWTENTGELFF
>few|TRBV6-4|TRBD2|TRBJ2-3
TGTGCCAGCAGCGCGGGAGGCGCCGCAGATACGCAGTATTTT
CASSAGGAADTQYF
>-|TRBV12-3/TRBV12-4|-|TRBJ1-4
TGTGCCAGCAGGGGGGGGATTAATGAAAAACTGTTTTTT
CASRGGINEKLFF
>-|TRBV2|-|TRBJ1-1
TGTGCCAGCAGTGAATCGGGGAACACTGAAGCTTTCTTT
CASSESGNTEAFF
>-|TRBV18|-|TRBJ2-2
TGTGCCAGCTCAACCAGGGTGGACACCGGGGAGCTGTTTTTT
CASSTRVDTGELFF
>-|TRBV7-2|-|TRBJ1-1
TGTGCCAGCAGCTTAGGACAGCGCACTGAAGCTTTCTTT
CASSLGQRTEAFF
>-|TRBV5-4|-|TRBJ1-1
TGTGCCAGCAGCTTGGCCGGGCGGACAGATCATGAAGCTTTCTTT
CASSLAGRTDHEAFF
>-|TRBV24-1|-|TRBJ2-1
TGTGCCACCGGGAGCCCTCGAAGCGATGAGCAGTTCTTC
CATGSPRSDEQFF
>-|TRBV29-1|TRBD1|TRBJ1-2
TGCAGCGGAGACAGGGGATCAGAGGGGGACTATGGCTACACCTTC
CSGDRGSEGDYGYTF
>-|TRBV1|-|TRBJ1-2
TGCACCAGCAGCCAAACCGGTGGGCCTAACTATGGCTACACCTTC
CTSSQTGGPNYGYTF
>-|TRBV6-5|TRBD1|TRBJ1-1
TGTGCCAGCAGTACCCCACAGGGGGTTGACACTGAAGCTTTCTTT
CASSTPQGVDTEAFF
>-|TRBV14|TRBD2|TRBJ2-1
TGTGCCAGCAGCCCTACTAGCGGGGCGGGGTATGAGCAGTTCTTC
CASSPTSGAGYEQFF